Listed here are 20 T cell receptor beta chains from one sample, sequenced in a study of CD8+ T cells in alopecia areata. After pooling, cutaneous lymph node cells were sorted with CD4, CD8alpha, NKG2D, NKG2ACE and other markers. RNA was isolated and reverse transcribed to cDNA, the sequencing template. Libraries were prepared by immunoSEQ multiplex PCR; TCRdb keeps only in-frame clonotypes and omits some of them. Recorded here are 250,000 or so clones, none singletons. Sequencing used CD4+ T cells sorted from a lymph node. Receptors originate from a C3H/HeJ mouse with alopecia areata. For this strain, the MHC haplotype corresponds to H2-k.

Of note for this clone: Mouse gene names apply. Coverage ceases 4 residues before the CDR3 finishes, and the germline J gene fills in the end. The sample has other DNA sequences that encode this CDR3 too. V is TRBV31 and J is TRBJ1-2; no clear D gene. The CDR3 extends over 13 amino acids. V gave up 1 base and J gave up 0 bases, with 6 bases separating them. Germline-derived CDR1 and CDR2 are GKSSPN and SITVG. This CDR3 is CAWSPQANSDYTF. Incomplete CDR3 DNA: TGTGCCTGGAGTCCACAAGCAAACTCC.

Notes on this clone: Genes here carry mouse names. The CDR3 end lies 4 residues beyond the end of the read and is filled in from the germline J gene. V and J are TRBV31 and TRBJ2-3; D call uncertain. Germline V lookup: CDR1 GKSSPN, CDR2 SITVG. Trimming cost V 1 base and J 0 bases, with 11 bases left between them. The CDR3 is 15 amino acids. This CDR3 is CAWSRTIPSAETLYF. The covered CDR3 bases are TGTGCCTGGAGTCGAACAATTCCTAGTGCAGAA.

This clone was seen more than once but under ten times. Mouse gene names and germline throughout. The read stops 4 residues short of the end of the CDR3; the missing end is completed from the germline J gene. The rearrangement uses TRBV19 and TRBJ2-2, with 9 bases lining up with TRBD1. This CDR3 has 16 amino acids. Trimming removed 2 bases from V and 2 bases from J; junction bases left unmatched: 4. Germline V gives CDR1 FNHDT, CDR2 SITEND (reference sequence). CDR3: CASSIRDRENTGQLYF. Incomplete CDR3 DNA: TGTGCCAGCAGTATCCGGGACAGGGAGAACACCGGG.

A few counts support this clone. Mouse gene names and germline throughout. The missing CDR3 end, 4 residues past where the read stops, is filled in from the germline J gene. This rearrangement joins TRBV1 to TRBJ2-1; TRBD2 is a possible D gene (6 bases). The germline V gene encodes CDR1 NSQYPW and CDR2 LRSPGD (reference sequence). The CDR3 covers 17 residues. V was trimmed by 0 bases and J by 0 bases, leaving 12 bases between them. CDR3 DNA (partial): TGCACCTGCAGTGCAGACTTTACTGGGTTTAACTATGCT. This gives the protein CTCSADFTGFNYA. The entire CDR3 is CTCSADFTGFNYAEQFF.

In this sample, this clone turned up a few times. Gene names and germline refer to mouse. The read is 4 residues too short to cover the CDR3 end, so that end is filled in from the germline J gene. V is TRBV13-1 and J is TRBJ2-3; 7 bases line up with TRBD2. This CDR3 is 15 amino acids long. V was clipped by 2 bases and J by 3 bases; unmatched bases: 6. Germline-derived CDR1 and CDR2 are NSHNY and SYGAGN. CDR3 sequence reads: CASSEGGKGAETLYF. The part of the CDR3 DNA that was read is TGTGCCAGCAGTGAGGGGGGGAAGGGGGCAGAA.

This clone was seen only a few times. Germline and genes here are mouse. The read comes to an end 4 residues before the CDR3 does, leaving the germline J gene to fill in the end. Other DNA sequences from this sample encode an identical CDR3 as well. The chain combines TRBV5 with TRBJ2-5; 9 bases agree with TRBD2. The ends lost 0 bases at V and 3 bases at J; junction bases unmatched: 1. The CDR3 has 15 residues. Germline assignment: CDR1 LGHNA and CDR2 YNLKQL (reference sequence). CDR3 DNA, as far as it was read: TGTGCCAGCAGCCAAGATCTGGGGGGGCAAGAC. Its translation is CASSQDLGGQD. The whole CDR3 sequence reads CASSQDLGGQDTQYF.

Note on this clone: This sequence may be a read error, since a much larger clone differs from it by one base. Genes and germline are mouse. The read halts 4 residues ahead of the CDR3 end, with the missing end drawn from the germline J gene. This sequence joins TRBV13-3 and TRBJ1-1; tentatively, D is TRBD1 (6 bases). Germline values: CDR1 NNHDY, CDR2 SYVADS. V lost 3 bases to trimming and J lost 1 base, with 7 bases between them. The CDR3 spans 13 residues. CDR3 region: CASSARGNTEVFF. CDR3 DNA (partial): TGTGCCAGCAGTGCCAGGGGAAACACA.

This clone was seen more than once but under ten times. Gene names denote mouse genes. The read stops 4 residues short of the end of the CDR3; the missing end is completed from the germline J gene. The chain uses TRBV19 and TRBJ2-7; D is ambiguous. CDR3 length: 12 residues. Germline-derived CDR1 and CDR2 are FNHDT and SITEND (reference sequence). CDR3 sequence: CASSIRIYEQYF. The covered CDR3 bases are TGTGCCAGCAGTATCAGGATTTAT.

This clone was found many times. Gene names and germline refer to mouse. The DNA ends 4 residues before the CDR3 does, and the rest of the CDR3 is filled in from the germline J gene. This sample also contains other DNA sequences that code for the same CDR3. V is TRBV1 and J is TRBJ2-7; D is perhaps TRBD2 (6 bases). Looked up from germline, CDR1 is NSQYPW and CDR2 is LRSPGD (reference sequence). V lost 3 bases, J lost 0 bases, and 6 bases lay in between. The CDR3 consists of 13 residues. Partial CDR3 DNA: TGCACCTGCAGTGCTGGGGGCTCCTAT. Encoded protein: CTCSAGGSY. The entire CDR3 reads CTCSAGGSYEQYF.

In this sample, this clone turned up a few times. These gene names are mouse names. The sequence runs out 4 residues before the end of the CDR3; the remainder is reconstructed from the germline J gene. The chain combines TRBV19 with TRBJ2-7; TRBD2 matches at 7 bases. Germline V CDR1 and CDR2: FNHDT, SITEND (reference sequence). The CDR3 loop spans 15 amino acids. Germline trimming cut 0 bases from V and 2 bases from J; bases unmatched to any gene: 5. The CDR3 protein is CASSIEWGVPYEQYF. CDR3 bases read: TGTGCCAGCAGTATAGAGTGGGGGGTGCCCTAT.

The table lists this clone with a few counts. Gene and germline names: mouse. The read terminates 4 residues ahead of where the CDR3 ends, so the germline J gene completes it. This specimen includes other DNA sequences encoding the same CDR3. This rearrangement joins TRBV13-2 to TRBJ2-1; TRBD2 matches at 7 bases. The CDR3 runs to 14 residues. CDR1 and CDR2 from the germline V gene are NNHNN and SYGAGS (reference sequence). V was clipped by 5 bases and J by 1 base; unmatched bases: 3. CDR3 sequence reads: CASGRGGNYAEQFF. The DNA read from the CDR3 is TGTGCCAGCGGCCGGGGGGGAAACTATGCT.

In this sample, this clone turned up a few times. These gene names are mouse names. The same CDR3 also results from other DNA sequences found in this sample. Incomplete CDR3 DNA: TGTGCCTGGAGTCTACCAGGGGGTGCAGAA. Translating gives CAWSLPGGAE. The CDR3 reads in full as CAWSLPGGAETLYF. This chain joins TRBV31 and TRBJ2-3, with D maybe TRBD1 (6 bases). The read ends 4 residues shy of where the CDR3 ends; the end is completed using the germline J gene. The CDR3 covers 14 residues. Trimming removed 0 bases from V and 1 base from J, with 8 bases in between. Germline V gene lookup returns CDR1 GKSSPN and CDR2 SITVG.

This clone was counted a few times. Germline and genes here are mouse. Read data end 4 residues before the CDR3 end; the end is taken from the germline J gene. The rearrangement joins TRBV5 to TRBJ2-5; 7 nucleotides align to TRBD2. The CDR3 length is 14 residues. Per germline, CDR1 LGHNA and CDR2 YNLKQL (reference sequence). CDR3 loop: CASSQAGTVDTQYF. CDR3 bases read: TGTGCCAGCAGCCAAGCCGGGACTGTGGAC.

Comment on this clone: The gene names given are mouse names. Sequencing ends 4 residues short of the CDR3 end; the germline J gene provides the rest. J is TRBJ2-1 and V is TRBV19, with D possibly being TRBD1 (5 bases). This CDR3 comprises 14 residues. CDR1 is FNHDT, CDR2 SITEND, per germline (reference sequence). Trimming removed 4 bases at V and 1 base at J, with 9 bases between. The CDR3 bases that were read are TGTGCCAGCAGTCACAGGTCGAACTATGCT. Its protein product is CASSHRSNYA. The whole CDR3 protein is CASSHRSNYAEQFF.

This clone was observed a few times. Gene names follow the mouse nomenclature. The missing CDR3 end, 4 residues past where the read stops, is filled in from the germline J gene. The chain recombines TRBV5 with TRBJ2-1, with 10 positions matching TRBD2. The germline CDR1 and CDR2 sequences are LGHNA and YNLKQL (reference sequence). V trimming: 3 bases; J trimming: 1 base; junction bases outside the gene matches: 6. CDR3 size: 17 residues. CDR3 amino acids: CASSQVRDWGNYAEQFF. The DNA read from the CDR3 is TGTGCCAGCAGCCAGGTCCGGGACTGGGGAAACTATGCT.

Comment on this clone: Gene names and germline match the mouse. Read coverage stops 4 residues before the CDR3 terminus; the germline J gene supplies the remainder. Other DNA variants within this sample encode the same CDR3. The rearrangement joins TRBV1 to TRBJ2-5; D is perhaps TRBD2 (6 bases). Trimming took 3 bases from V and 3 from J, leaving 10 bases between them. CDR1 NSQYPW and CDR2 LRSPGD come from the germline V gene (reference sequence). This CDR3 has 14 amino acids. CDR3 in amino acids: CTCSAAGAQDTQYF. The part of the CDR3 DNA that was read is TGCACCTGCAGTGCCGCTGGGGCGCAAGAC.

This clone came up a few times. These gene names are mouse names. The read gets to within 4 residues of the CDR3 end, and the germline J gene fills in the rest. The chain links TRBV12-1 to TRBJ2-7; a weak D match, TRBD1 (5 bases). Trimming stripped 0 bases from V and 2 bases from J, with 10 bases between. The germline gives CDR1 SGHSN, CDR2 HYEKVE. The CDR3 runs 14 residues. CDR3 in amino acids: CASSLSDKTYEQYF. The part of the CDR3 DNA that was read is TGTGCCAGCTCTCTCTCGGACAAAACCTAT.

On this clone: Any gene name here is a mouse gene name. The CDR3 end lies 4 residues beyond the end of the read and is filled in from the germline J gene. The gene calls are TRBV19 and TRBJ2-7, with D possibly being TRBD1 (5 bases). This CDR3 contains 13 residues. Germline CDR1 reads FNHDT; CDR2 reads SITEND (reference sequence). CDR3 DNA (partial): TGTGCCAGCAGTATCATAGGACAATAT. Encoded protein: CASSIIGQY. The full CDR3 is CASSIIGQYEQYF.

Of note for this clone: Gene names are mouse gene names. The read falls 4 residues short of the CDR3 end, and the missing part is taken from the germline J gene. This chain uses TRBV14 with TRBJ2-5; unclear D gene. Deletions cut 0 bases from V and 0 bases from J, with 5 bases between. Germline V gene sequence: CDR1 SGHDT, CDR2 FRDEAV. This CDR3 is built from 14 residues. The CDR3: CASSFYINQDTQYF. The sequenced part of the CDR3 DNA is TGTGCCAGCAGTTTCTACATTAACCAAGAC.

The table lists this clone with many counts. Mouse germline and gene names are used. The CDR3 end lies 4 residues beyond the end of the read and is filled in from the germline J gene. Other DNA sequences in this sample translate to the same CDR3. This chain uses TRBV31 with TRBJ2-5; 8 bases align to TRBD2. CDR1 GKSSPN and CDR2 SITVG come from the germline V gene. This CDR3 is 13 amino acids long. After removal of 4 bases from V and 0 bases from J, the junction contained 0 bases not matched to a gene. The CDR3 loop is CAWTGGNQDTQYF. The CDR3 DNA, read in part, is TGTGCCTGGACTGGGGGGAACCAAGAC.